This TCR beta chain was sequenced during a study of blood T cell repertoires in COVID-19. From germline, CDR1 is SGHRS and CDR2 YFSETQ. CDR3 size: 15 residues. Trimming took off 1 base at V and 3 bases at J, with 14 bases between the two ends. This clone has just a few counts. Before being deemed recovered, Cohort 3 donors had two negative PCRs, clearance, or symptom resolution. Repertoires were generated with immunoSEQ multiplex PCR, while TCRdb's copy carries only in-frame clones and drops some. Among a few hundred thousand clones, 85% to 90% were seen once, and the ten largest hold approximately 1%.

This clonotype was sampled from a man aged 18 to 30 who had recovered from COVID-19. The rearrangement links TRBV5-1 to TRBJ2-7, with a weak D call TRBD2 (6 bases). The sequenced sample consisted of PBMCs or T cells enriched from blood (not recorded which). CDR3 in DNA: TGCGCCAGCAGCTTGTGGACCGGGGGAGGCTACGAGCAGTACTTC. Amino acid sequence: CASSLWTGGGYEQYF. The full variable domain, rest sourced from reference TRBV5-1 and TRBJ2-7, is KAGVTQTPRYLIKTRGQQVTLSCSPISGHRSVSWYQQTPGQGLQFLFEYFSETQRNKGNFPGRFSGRQFSNSRSEMNVSTLELGDSALYLCASSLWTGGGYEQYFGPGTRLTVT.